This T cell receptor beta chain stems from a study of blood T cell repertoires in COVID-19. This table comes from immunoSEQ multiplex PCR, and its TCRdb copy is limited to in-frame clones, with some not included. The table has roughly 520,000 clones, approximately 88% seen once. CDR3 length equals 16 residues. Looked up from germline, CDR1 is SGHRS and CDR2 is YFSETQ. Trimming cost V 4 bases and J 1 base; bases outside gene matches: 6. This TCR was recovered from a woman between 40 and 55 years old who had recovered from COVID-19. J is TRBJ2-2 and V is TRBV5-1, with 8 bases lining up with TRBD2. Material: PBMCs or T cells enriched from blood (not recorded which). For the CDR3, the DNA is TGCGCCAGCAGCCTCGGACTAGCCCTGAACACCGGGGAGCTGTTTTTT. This translates into CASSLGLALNTGELFF.